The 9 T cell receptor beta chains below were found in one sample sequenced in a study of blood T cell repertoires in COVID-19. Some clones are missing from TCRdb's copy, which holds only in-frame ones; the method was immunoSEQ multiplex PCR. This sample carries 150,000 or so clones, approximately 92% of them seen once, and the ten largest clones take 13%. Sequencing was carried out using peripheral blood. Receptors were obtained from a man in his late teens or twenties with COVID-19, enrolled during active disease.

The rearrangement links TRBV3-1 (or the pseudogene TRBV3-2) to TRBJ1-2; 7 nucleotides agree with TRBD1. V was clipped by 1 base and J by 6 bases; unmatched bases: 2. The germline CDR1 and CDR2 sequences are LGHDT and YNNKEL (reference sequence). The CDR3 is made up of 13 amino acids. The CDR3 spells CASSQVGTDGYTF. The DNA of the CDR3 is TGTGCCAGCAGCCAAGTGGGGACAGATGGCTACACCTTC.

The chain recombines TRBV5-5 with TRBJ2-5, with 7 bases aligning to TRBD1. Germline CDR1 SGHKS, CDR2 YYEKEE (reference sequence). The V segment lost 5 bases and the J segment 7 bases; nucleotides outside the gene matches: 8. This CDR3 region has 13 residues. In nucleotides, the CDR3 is TGTGCCAGCAGGCGACAGGGAATGGGGACCCAGTACTTC. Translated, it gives CASRRQGMGTQYF.

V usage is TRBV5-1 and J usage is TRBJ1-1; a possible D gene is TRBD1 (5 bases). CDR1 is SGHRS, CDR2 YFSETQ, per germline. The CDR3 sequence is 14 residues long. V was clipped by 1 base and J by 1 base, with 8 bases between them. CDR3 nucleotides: TGCGCCAGCAGCTTGAACGGGGGGAACACTGAAGCTTTCTTT. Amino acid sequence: CASSLNGGNTEAFF.

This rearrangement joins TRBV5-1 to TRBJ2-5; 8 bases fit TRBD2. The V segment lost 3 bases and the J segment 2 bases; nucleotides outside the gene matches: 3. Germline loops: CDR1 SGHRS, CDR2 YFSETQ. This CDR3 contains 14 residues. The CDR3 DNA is TGCGCCAGCAGCTCAATAGCGGGACAAGAGACCCAGTACTTC. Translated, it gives CASSSIAGQETQYF.

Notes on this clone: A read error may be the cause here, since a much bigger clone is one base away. CDR3 coding DNA: TGTGCCAGCAGTTTCGGGACAGGGCAGTTCTTC. Translated, it gives CASSFGTGQFF. The V gene is TRBV7-2, the J gene TRBJ2-1; TRBD1 matches 8 bases. Germline V gene sequence: CDR1 SGHTA, CDR2 FQGNSA. Trimming took 6 bases from V and 12 from J; bases not matched to a gene: 4. This CDR3 comprises 11 residues.

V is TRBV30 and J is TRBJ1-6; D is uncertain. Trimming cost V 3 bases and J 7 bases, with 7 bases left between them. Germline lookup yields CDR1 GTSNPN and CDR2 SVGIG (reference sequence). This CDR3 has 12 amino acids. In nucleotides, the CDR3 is TGTGCCTGGAGGGGGAGCAATTCACCCCTCCACTTT. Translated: CAWRGSNSPLHF.

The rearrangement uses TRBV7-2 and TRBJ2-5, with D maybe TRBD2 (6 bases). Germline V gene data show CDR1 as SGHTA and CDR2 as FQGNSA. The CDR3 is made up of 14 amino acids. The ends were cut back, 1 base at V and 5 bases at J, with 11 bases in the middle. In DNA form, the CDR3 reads TGTGCCAGCAGCTTAGATCCGGGAGTTGAGACCCAGTACTTC. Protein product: CASSLDPGVETQYF.

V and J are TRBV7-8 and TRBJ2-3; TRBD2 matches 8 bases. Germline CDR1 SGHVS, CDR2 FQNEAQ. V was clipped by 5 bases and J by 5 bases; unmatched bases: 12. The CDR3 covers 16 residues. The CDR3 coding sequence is TGTGCCAGCAGCCGTTCGTCGGGAGGGGAAGGAGATACGCAGTATTTT. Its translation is CASSRSSGGEGDTQYF.

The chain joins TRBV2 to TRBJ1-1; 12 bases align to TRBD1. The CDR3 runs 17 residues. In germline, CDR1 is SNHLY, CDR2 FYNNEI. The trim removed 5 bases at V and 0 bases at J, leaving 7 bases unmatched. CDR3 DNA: TGTGCCAGCAGTACTACCGGGACAGGGGGCATGAACACTGAAGCTTTCTTT. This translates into CASSTTGTGGMNTEAFF. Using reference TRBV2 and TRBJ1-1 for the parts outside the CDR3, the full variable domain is EPEVTQTPSHQVTQMGQEVILRCVPISNHLYFYWYRQILGQKVEFLVSFYNNEISEKSEIFDDQFSVERPDGSNFTLKIRSTKLEDSAMYFCASSTTGTGGMNTEAFFGQGTRLTVV.